One and the same sample provided the 27 T cell receptor beta chains below, sequenced in a study of shared clonotypes between healthy human individuals. Using immunoSEQ multiplex PCR, the repertoire was profiled, and TCRdb retains in-frame clones only, with some absent. The data contain about 1 million clones, about 70% of them singletons. The sample comprised memory CD4+ T cells sorted from blood. Subset: CD45RA-negative fraction. Receptors were obtained from a man aged 18 to 29 in good health.

The rearrangement joins TRBV28 to TRBJ2-7, with a possible D match to TRBD1 (6 bases). Germline values: CDR1 MDHEN, CDR2 SYDVKM. This CDR3 spans 17 amino acids. The V end was cut by 4 bases, the J end by 3 bases, with 22 bases between. As DNA, the CDR3 is TGTGCCAGCAGTTCCGGACAGTTCGGGGTCGCGGACTACGAGCAGTACTTC. This encodes CASSSGQFGVADYEQYF.

This chain uses TRBV10-1 with TRBJ1-3; D might be TRBD1 (5 bases). The CDR3 is made up of 14 amino acids. Germline assignment: CDR1 WNHNN and CDR2 SYGVQD (reference sequence). Trimming stripped 4 bases from V and 0 bases from J, with 7 bases between. CDR3 sequence (DNA): TGCGCCAGCAGTGCCCAGGGCTCTGGAAACACCATATATTTT. It specifies CASSAQGSGNTIYF.

This rearrangement joins TRBV29-1 to TRBJ2-1; TRBD2 matches at 10 bases. The ends lost 7 bases at V and 3 bases at J; junction bases unmatched: 9. There are 15 residues in the CDR3. CDR1 and CDR2 from the germline V gene are SQVTM and ANQGSEA. The CDR3 reads CSARGTSAHYNEQFF. The CDR3, as DNA: TGCAGCGCTAGAGGGACTAGCGCCCACTACAATGAGCAGTTCTTC.

The rearrangement joins TRBV4-3 to TRBJ2-5; TRBD1 is a possible D gene (8 bases). The closer fit of TRBJ2-7 to the DNA end suggests the J call may be wrong. The germline gives CDR1 LGHNA, CDR2 YSLEER. This CDR3 has 19 residues. Written as DNA, the CDR3 is TGCGCCAGCAGCCAAGATCCCGGGACAGGAGGAGCGGGACTCTACGAGCAGTACTTC. Protein sequence: CASSQDPGTGGAGLYEQYF.

This clone was counted only a few times. The sample carries other DNA sequences with the same CDR3. V and J are TRBV5-1 and TRBJ2-3; D possibly corresponds to TRBD2 (5 bases). Trimming left V 4 bases short and J 0 bases short, with 12 bases between. Germline lookup yields CDR1 SGHRS and CDR2 YFSETQ. CDR3 size: 15 residues. This CDR3 is CASSLTGTSTDTQYF. In DNA, the CDR3 is TGCGCCAGCAGCCTCACGGGAACTAGCACAGATACGCAGTATTTT.

This clone has only a few counts. The J gene is TRBJ2-2, the V gene TRBV6-1; 11 bases match TRBD2. In germline, CDR1 is MNHNS, CDR2 SASEGT. V gave up 5 bases and J gave up 3 bases; unmatched junction bases: 2. This CDR3 has 15 residues. CDR3 in amino acids: CASSILAGDTGELFF. CDR3 DNA: TGTGCCAGCAGTATACTAGCGGGGGACACCGGGGAGCTGTTTTTT.

The chain employs TRBV5-4 and TRBJ2-6; D not certain. V lost 4 bases and J lost 7, with 12 bases in between. The germline V gene encodes CDR1 SGHNT and CDR2 YYREEE (reference sequence). The CDR3 extends over 14 amino acids. The CDR3 sequence is CASSIDGRANVLTF. The CDR3 region has the DNA TGTGCCAGCAGCATAGACGGCAGAGCCAACGTCCTGACTTTC. Combining the CDR3 with reference TRBV5-4 and TRBJ2-6 gives the whole variable domain ETGVTQSPTHLIKTRGQQVTLRCSSQSGHNTVSWYQQALGQGPQFIFQYYREEENGRGNFPPRFSGLQFPNYSSELNVNALELDDSALYLCASSIDGRANVLTFGAGSRLTVL.

CDR3 protein: CASRTTGTQRAGELFF. DNA for the CDR3: TGTGCCAGCAGAACTACCGGGACTCAAAGGGCCGGGGAGCTGTTTTTT. The chain employs TRBV28 and TRBJ2-2; D possibly corresponds to TRBD2 (6 bases). The V end was cut by 6 bases, the J end by 6 bases, with 20 bases between. The germline V gene encodes CDR1 MDHEN and CDR2 SYDVKM. This CDR3 has 16 amino acids.

This chain connects TRBV6-5 to TRBJ2-2; no clear D. V lost 6 bases, J lost 4 bases, and 15 bases lay in between. CDR1 and CDR2 from the germline V gene are MNHEY and SVGAGI. CDR3 length: 15 residues. This chain's CDR3 is CASSQDADGTGELFF. The CDR3 DNA sequence: TGTGCCAGCAGCCAGGACGCGGATGGCACCGGGGAGCTGTTTTTT.

The chain employs TRBV19 and TRBJ1-3, with 9 bases fitting TRBD1. From germline, CDR1 is LNHDA and CDR2 SQIVND (reference sequence). V lost 8 bases to trimming and J lost 7 bases; unmatched junction nucleotides: 12. The CDR3 is 15 residues long. CDR3 amino acids: CASPHTGTGSNTIYF. CDR3 DNA sequence: TGTGCCAGTCCCCACACCGGGACAGGGAGTAACACCATATATTTT.

V gene TRBV11-2 combines with J gene TRBJ1-2; no reliable D call. CDR1 is SGHAT and CDR2 is FQNNGV in the germline V gene. Trimming shortened V by 5 bases and J by 4 bases, and 20 bases separated the two germline ends. This CDR3 spans 16 amino acids. CDR3 residues: CASSIRYRRGSYGYTF. In DNA form, the CDR3 reads TGTGCCAGCAGCATAAGATATCGTCGGGGAAGCTATGGCTACACCTTC.

This sequence joins TRBV5-4 and TRBJ2-1; 9 nucleotides match TRBD2. The V and J ends lost 1 base and 0 bases, in that order; junction bases with no gene match: 8. This CDR3 is 18 amino acids long. The germline gives CDR1 SGHNT, CDR2 YYREEE (reference sequence). CDR3 DNA sequence: TGTGCCAGCAGCTTGATCGGGACTAGCCGCAGCTCCTACAATGAGCAGTTCTTC. It yields the protein CASSLIGTSRSSYNEQFF.

CDR3 coding DNA: TGTGCCAGCAGTGCGGACAGGGTGTATGGTGGCTACACCTTC. Encoded protein: CASSADRVYGGYTF. The chain links TRBV6-1 to TRBJ1-2, with TRBD1 matching over 8 bases. The V gene end was trimmed by 4 bases and the J gene end by 7 bases; junction bases not matched to a gene: 8. CDR1 and CDR2 from the germline V gene are MNHNS and SASEGT. This CDR3 spans 14 amino acids.

The V call is TRBV7-9, the J call TRBJ2-1; 8 bases align to TRBD2. The V segment lost 4 bases and the J segment 9 bases; nucleotides outside the gene matches: 11. The CDR3 is made up of 15 amino acids. The germline gives CDR1 SEHNR, CDR2 FQNEAQ (reference sequence). The CDR3 DNA reads TGTGCCAGCAGCTCGACTACGGGGGGGCCAGTTGAGCAGTTCTTC. Translated: CASSSTTGGPVEQFF.

The rearrangement uses TRBV27 and TRBJ2-6, with unresolved D. From germline, CDR1 is MNHEY and CDR2 SMNVEV (reference sequence). The CDR3 has 13 residues. V lost 0 bases to trimming and J lost 8 bases, with 5 bases between them. The CDR3 DNA reads as TGTGCCAGCAGTTTATCCCGCTCCAACGTCCTGACTTTC. It translates to CASSLSRSNVLTF.

The chain is built from TRBV5-1 and TRBJ1-1, with 9 bases aligning to TRBD1. V dropped 3 bases and J dropped 2; count of bases not matched to a gene: 5. The V gene's germline CDR1 is SGHRS and CDR2 YFSETQ. The CDR3 runs to 15 residues. The CDR3 sequence: CASSWGTGGNTEAFF. CDR3 sequence (DNA): TGCGCCAGCAGCTGGGGTACAGGGGGCAACACTGAAGCTTTCTTT.

CDR3 sequence reads: CASRSRLPSEQFF. DNA for the CDR3: TGTGCCAGCAGGTCCCGACTCCCCTCTGAGCAGTTCTTC. V gene TRBV6-5 combines with J gene TRBJ2-1; D is ambiguous. Germline CDR1 is MNHEY and CDR2 is SVGAGI. The CDR3 has 13 residues. V was cut by 6 bases and J by 9 bases, with 15 bases left in between.

This chain joins TRBV30 and TRBJ2-2; D not resolved. V lost 0 bases to trimming and J lost 3 bases, with 8 bases between them. Germline-derived CDR1 and CDR2 are GTSNPN and SVGIG (reference sequence). CDR3 size: 14 residues. CDR3 amino acids: CAWSVVTDTGELFF. The CDR3 DNA follows: TGTGCCTGGAGTGTTGTTACAGACACCGGGGAGCTGTTTTTT.

The V gene is TRBV2, the J gene TRBJ1-6; 10 bases line up with TRBD1. The length of the CDR3 is 15 residues. The trim removed 5 bases at V and 7 bases at J, leaving 5 bases unmatched. CDR1 and CDR2 (germline): SNHLY, FYNNEI. CDR3 region: CASSFDRGRNSPLHF. As DNA, the CDR3 is TGTGCCAGCAGTTTCGACAGGGGGCGGAATTCACCCCTCCACTTT.

Only one count was recorded for this clone. This chain uses TRBV5-5 with TRBJ2-2; 8 nucleotides match TRBD1. Germline CDR1 SGHKS, CDR2 YYEKEE (reference sequence). The V and J ends lost 4 bases and 5 bases, in that order; junction bases with no gene match: 4. This CDR3 is 14 amino acids long. CDR3 bases: TGTGCCAGCAGCCCCCAGGGGGCGACCGGGGAGCTGTTTTTT. Its translation: CASSPQGATGELFF.

The chain combines TRBV5-1 with TRBJ2-3; D is uncertain. Trimming removed 6 bases from V and 1 base from J, with 6 bases in between. From germline, CDR1 is SGHRS and CDR2 YFSETQ. This CDR3 is 12 amino acids long. The CDR3 DNA follows: TGCGCCAGCAACGAGCGCACAGATACGCAGTATTTT. This codes for CASNERTDTQYF.

The chain carries TRBV30 and TRBJ1-5, with 10 bases identical to TRBD1. The CDR3 has 15 amino acids. Germline V lookup: CDR1 GTSNPN, CDR2 SVGIG (reference sequence). V shed 1 base, J shed 4 bases, and the junction held 4 bases outside the gene matches. CDR3 sequence reads: CAWSGQGAGNQPQHF. As DNA, the CDR3 is TGTGCCTGGAGTGGACAGGGGGCGGGTAATCAGCCCCAGCATTTT.

The J gene is TRBJ2-5, the V gene TRBV6-1; TRBD1 might be the D (6 bases). CDR3 length: 12 amino acids. Per the germline V gene, CDR1 is MNHNS and CDR2 is SASEGT. Trimming took off 6 bases at V and 3 bases at J, with 8 bases between the two ends. The chain's CDR3 is CASSYREETQYF. In DNA, the CDR3 is TGTGCCAGCAGCTACAGGGAAGAGACCCAGTACTTC.

There are a few counts of this clone. The CDR3 reads CASSQDVLNQPQHF. In DNA, the CDR3 is TGTGCCAGCAGCCAAGATGTGTTGAATCAGCCCCAGCATTTT. The chain couples TRBV4-2 to TRBJ1-5; D remains unclear. CDR1 and CDR2 (germline): LGHNA, YNFKEQ. The CDR3 is made up of 14 amino acids. The V gene lost 0 bases and the J gene lost 4 bases, with 7 bases spanning the gap.

This chain connects TRBV7-9 to TRBJ2-7, with D perhaps matching TRBD2 (5 bases). This CDR3 has 13 residues. Deletions cut 1 base from V and 7 bases from J, with 11 bases between. Germline V lookup: CDR1 SEHNR, CDR2 FQNEAQ (reference sequence). The CDR3 DNA is TGTGCCAGCAGCTTAGGTGGGCGGAGGGAGCAGTACTTC. As protein: CASSLGGRREQYF.

Remarks on this clone: Relative to the germline gene, one junction end is altered; a read error may explain this. The rearrangement uses TRBV6-5 and TRBJ1-2; TRBD1 might be the D (5 bases). The CDR3 totals 13 residues. Germline CDR1 is MNHEY and CDR2 is SVGAGI. CDR3 loop: CASKPGTRYGYIF. In DNA form, the CDR3 reads TGTGCCAGCAAACCGGGGACTCGATATGGCTACATCTTC.

This sequence joins TRBV19 and TRBJ2-1; TRBD2 matches 8 bases. Germline trimming cut 6 bases from V and 0 bases from J; bases unmatched to any gene: 4. CDR3 length: 15 residues. CDR1 is LNHDA, CDR2 SQIVND, per germline (reference sequence). CDR3 sequence reads: CASRTSVSSYNEQFF. In DNA form, the CDR3 reads TGTGCCAGTAGGACTAGCGTATCCTCCTACAATGAGCAGTTCTTC.